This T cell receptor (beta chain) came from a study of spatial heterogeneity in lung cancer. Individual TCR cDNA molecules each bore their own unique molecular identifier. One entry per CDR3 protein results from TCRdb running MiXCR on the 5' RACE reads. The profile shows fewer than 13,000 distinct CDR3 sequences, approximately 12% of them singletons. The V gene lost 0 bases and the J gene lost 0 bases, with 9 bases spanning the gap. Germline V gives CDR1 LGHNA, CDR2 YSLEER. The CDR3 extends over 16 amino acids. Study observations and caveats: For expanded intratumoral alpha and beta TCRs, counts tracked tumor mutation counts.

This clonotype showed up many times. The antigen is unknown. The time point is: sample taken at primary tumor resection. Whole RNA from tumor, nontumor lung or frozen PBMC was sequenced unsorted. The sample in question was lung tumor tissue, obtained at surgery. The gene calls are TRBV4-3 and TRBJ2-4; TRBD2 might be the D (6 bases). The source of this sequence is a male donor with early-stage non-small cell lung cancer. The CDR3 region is CASSQDGDLAKNIQYF. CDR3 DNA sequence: TGCGCCAGCAGCCAAGACGGGGACTTAGCCAAAAACATTCAGTACTTC.